The entry below describes one TCR beta chain. The CDR3 extends over 14 amino acids. CDR1 is MNHEY and CDR2 is SVGAGI in the germline V gene. The V end was cut by 4 bases, the J end by 4 bases, with 12 bases between. The data were taken from a study of blood T cell repertoires in COVID-19. Overall study context: COVID-19 samples from acute and convalescent phases originated in the United States, Italy and Spain. T cells, B-cell-depleted T cells, or PBMCs provided the cDNA or gDNA that served as material.

How the authors handled the data: The assay estimated nucleated cells by amplifying reference gene primers. TCRdb keeps only in-frame clones here, not all; method: immunoSEQ multiplex PCR. V and J calls and clone size are those listed in that table; D and trimming were worked out from the DNA. The sample yields 200,000 to 300,000 clones, less than 90% seen once. The sample taken for sequencing was peripheral blood. The sequence was collected from a man aged 55 to 70 with acute or convalescent COVID-19. The V and J genes are TRBV6-5 and TRBJ2-3, with D perhaps TRBD1 (6 bases). The CDR3 sequence is CASSLLQGPDTQYF. CDR3 bases: TGTGCCAGCAGTTTATTACAGGGTCCAGATACGCAGTATTTT.